This passage covers 26 T cell receptor beta chains from one sample sequenced in a study of CD8+ T cells in alopecia areata. Extracted RNA was reverse transcribed into cDNA, the sequencing template. The protocol was immunoSEQ multiplex PCR, while the TCRdb copy is restricted to in-frame clones and leaves out a portion. The profile covers 95,000 to 120,000 clones, with less than 70% appearing a single time and 3% to 4% taken by the ten largest. Treatment meaning: oral pan-JAK inhibitor, 5-10 mg twice daily. The specimen was CD4+ T cells sorted from blood, collected at week 24, from a patient treated with tofacitinib. The receptors here all came from a human donor with alopecia areata.

This chain joins TRBV25-1 and TRBJ1-1; no definite D call. The germline V gene has CDR1 MGHDK and CDR2 SYGVNS. This CDR3 is 12 amino acids long. Between the trimmed V and J ends, which lost 3 bases and 8 bases, there was a span of 10 bases. CDR3: CASSDARGEAFF. The CDR3 nucleotides read TGTGCCAGCAGTGACGCCCGCGGGGAAGCTTTCTTT.

The CDR3 region is CSVARRPSWNEQYF. The DNA of the CDR3 is TGCAGCGTTGCCCGAAGGCCTTCTTGGAACGAGCAGTACTTC. The J gene is TRBJ2-7, the V gene TRBV29-1; D is unresolved. Germline values: CDR1 SQVTM, CDR2 ANQGSEA. With 4 bases removed from V and 5 bases from J, the gap between germline ends came to 18 bases. The CDR3 runs 14 residues.

Only a few counts were recorded for this clone. V usage is TRBV15 and J usage is TRBJ2-1; 12 nucleotides match TRBD2. V lost 1 base and J lost 8; bases outside the gene matches: 6. The CDR3 totals 16 residues. Germline assignment: CDR1 LNHNV and CDR2 YYDKDF (reference sequence). CDR3 sequence: CATSRVRLAGVYEQFF. In DNA form, the CDR3 reads TGTGCCACCAGCAGAGTAAGACTAGCGGGGGTGTATGAGCAGTTCTTC.

The chain couples TRBV29-1 to TRBJ2-4; 7 positions agree with TRBD1. The CDR3 runs 16 residues. Looked up from germline, CDR1 is SQVTM and CDR2 is ANQGSEA. Losses at the gene ends were 7 bases for V and 1 base for J; bases not matched to a gene: 13. The CDR3 DNA reads as TGCAGCGCCCTGACAGGGATTGTGACCGCCAAAAACATTCAGTACTTC. It translates to CSALTGIVTAKNIQYF. The complete variable domain, with remaining parts taken from reference TRBV29-1 and TRBJ2-4, reads SAVISQKPSRDICQRGTSLTIQCQVDSQVTMMFWYRQQPGQSLTLIATANQGSEATYESGFVIDKFPISRPNLTFSTLTVSNMSPEDSSIYLCSALTGIVTAKNIQYFGAGTRLSVL.

The V and J genes are TRBV15 and TRBJ1-6; 11 nucleotides align to TRBD1. Germline CDR1 reads LNHNV; CDR2 reads YYDKDF (reference sequence). J was trimmed by 8 bases and V by 4 bases; bases with no gene match: 10. The CDR3 loop spans 17 amino acids. The CDR3: CATSTTFGQGAHSPLHF. The CDR3 DNA sequence: TGTGCCACCAGCACAACTTTCGGACAGGGGGCTCATTCACCCCTCCACTTT.

As to this clone: Other DNA sequences in the sample encode the same CDR3. V and J are TRBV7-2 and TRBJ1-1; no clear D gene. V was pared by 1 base and J by 2 bases, with 5 bases between. The CDR3 covers 13 residues. Germline V lookup: CDR1 SGHTA, CDR2 FQGNSA. The CDR3 DNA sequence: TGTGCCAGCAGCTTAGACCAAAACACTGAAGCTTTCTTT. Translated, it gives CASSLDQNTEAFF.

This chain connects TRBV18 to TRBJ2-7, with 10 bases lining up with TRBD1. Germline V gene data show CDR1 as KGHSH and CDR2 as LQKENI. CDR3 length equals 15 residues. With 2 bases clipped from V and 2 bases from J, the junction kept 3 bases outside the gene matches. The CDR3 region has the DNA TGTGCCAGCTCACCAGGGACAGGGGCCCCCTACGAGCAGTACTTC. Translation gives CASSPGTGAPYEQYF.

In this sample, this clone turned up a few times. This rearrangement joins TRBV18 to TRBJ1-1; the match to TRBD1 covers 8 bases. The CDR3 extends over 15 amino acids. V was pared by 3 bases and J by 5 bases, with 8 bases of the junction left unmatched. Germline CDR1 reads KGHSH; CDR2 reads LQKENI. As DNA, the CDR3 is TGTGCCAGCTCACCTCGACAGGGGCGGGGAACTGAAGCTTTCTTT. This sequence encodes CASSPRQGRGTEAFF.

This clone occurred a few times. The chain has TRBV18 and TRBJ2-5; 8 nucleotides match TRBD1. V lost 0 bases and J lost 1; bases outside the gene matches: 7. The CDR3 is made up of 17 amino acids. Germline CDR1 reads KGHSH; CDR2 reads LQKENI. The CDR3 DNA reads TGTGCCAGCTCACCACCTCGGACAGGGCTACTCCAAGAGACCCAGTACTTC. Translating it yields CASSPPRTGLLQETQYF.

The DNA of the CDR3 is TGCGCCAGCGCCACTAGCGGGGGCGTCCCAGAGACCCAGTACTTC. Translated: CASATSGGVPETQYF. The chain couples TRBV5-1 to TRBJ2-5, with 11 bases aligning to TRBD2. The CDR3 length is 15 residues. The germline gives CDR1 SGHRS, CDR2 YFSETQ. J was trimmed by 4 bases and V by 7 bases; bases with no gene match: 9.

DNA for the CDR3: TGTGCCTGTCAACAGGGAAGTAATTCACCCCTCCACTTT. Its translation is CACQQGSNSPLHF. The V gene is TRBV30, the J gene TRBJ1-6, with a weak D call TRBD1 (6 bases). The CDR3 covers 13 residues. Germline lookup yields CDR1 GTSNPN and CDR2 SVGIG (reference sequence). The V end was cut by 6 bases, the J end by 6 bases, with 12 bases between. Complete variable domain (other parts from reference TRBV30 and TRBJ1-6): SQTIHQWPATLVQPVGSPLSLECTVEGTSNPNLYWYRQAAGRGLQLLFYSVGIGQISSEVPQNLSASRPQDRQFILSSKKLLLSDSGFYLCACQQGSNSPLHFGNGTRLTVT.

V usage is TRBV2 and J usage is TRBJ2-3; weak D call: TRBD2 (5 bases). The V gene's germline CDR1 is SNHLY and CDR2 FYNNEI. V lost 3 bases and J lost 0, with 10 bases in between. The CDR3 covers 15 residues. The CDR3 region is CASSETTLSTDTQYF. CDR3 DNA sequence: TGTGCCAGCAGTGAGACTACCCTCAGCACAGATACGCAGTATTTT.

The genes are TRBV5-6 and TRBJ2-1; 7 positions match TRBD2. Germline CDR1 SGHDT, CDR2 YYEEEE. Trimming at V came to 0 bases and at J to 8 bases, leaving 11 bases not matched to a gene. The CDR3 length is 16 residues. The CDR3 nucleotides read TGTGCCAGCAGCTTGGATTCTTGGTTTGGGGGGGATGAGCAGTTCTTC. Its translation: CASSLDSWFGGDEQFF.

The chain links TRBV5-1 to TRBJ2-1; 8 nucleotides agree with TRBD1. Germline V gene sequence: CDR1 SGHRS, CDR2 YFSETQ. Trimming took 4 bases from V and 7 from J; bases not matched to a gene: 7. The CDR3 is 14 residues long. DNA of the CDR3: TGCGCCAGCAGCCGGGACAGGCCCGATAATGAGCAGTTCTTC. It codes for CASSRDRPDNEQFF.

In its sample, this clone was seen a few times. The chain links TRBV5-6 to TRBJ2-1; no definite D call. CDR1 SGHDT and CDR2 YYEEEE come from the germline V gene. V dropped 3 bases and J dropped 2 bases, with 0 bases sitting between them. This CDR3 has 11 residues. This chain's CDR3 is CASSSYNEQFF. The CDR3 region has the DNA TGTGCCAGCAGCTCCTACAATGAGCAGTTCTTC.

This clone turned up a few times. V gene TRBV7-2 combines with J gene TRBJ2-1; TRBD2 is a possible D gene (5 bases). V shed 5 bases and J shed 9 bases, with 14 bases lying between them. This CDR3 comprises 13 residues. Per the germline V gene, CDR1 is SGHTA and CDR2 is FQGNSA. The CDR3 is CASSLDGVGEQFF. The CDR3 coding sequence is TGTGCCAGCAGCCTGGACGGGGTGGGTGAGCAGTTCTTC.

The chain recombines TRBV7-8 with TRBJ2-7; D call uncertain. Trimming cost V 4 bases and J 4 bases, with 8 bases left between them. Per germline, CDR1 SGHVS and CDR2 FQNEAQ. The CDR3 has 12 amino acids. The DNA for the CDR3 is TGTGCCAGCAGCTACGGAGAATACGAGCAGTACTTC. Translating it yields CASSYGEYEQYF.

This clone showed up just a few times. V gene TRBV7-3 combines with J gene TRBJ2-5; 7 positions match TRBD2. The CDR3 sequence is 18 residues long. The germline V gene encodes CDR1 SGHTA and CDR2 FQGTGA. The ends lost 5 bases at V and 6 bases at J; junction bases unmatched: 21. CDR3 in DNA: TGTGCCAGCAGCCCCCTCGGGGGGAAGCGGGGTCACCATAAGACCCAGTACTTC. Translated, it gives CASSPLGGKRGHHKTQYF. Full variable domain (outside the CDR3, taken from reference TRBV7-3 and TRBJ2-5): GAGVSQTPSNKVTEKGKYVELRCDPISGHTALYWYRQSLGQGPEFLIYFQGTGAADDSGLPNDRFFAVRPEGSVSTLKIQRTERGDSAVYLCASSPLGGKRGHHKTQYFGPGTRLLVL.

CDR3 amino acids: CAISSTGHLNTEAFF. The DNA for the CDR3 is TGTGCCATCAGTTCCACGGGACACTTGAACACTGAAGCTTTCTTT. The chain couples TRBV10-3 to TRBJ1-1, with a tentative D call TRBD1 (6 bases). V gave up 5 bases and J gave up 0 bases, with 13 bases separating them. The CDR3 totals 15 residues. Germline V CDR1 and CDR2: ENHRY, SYGVKD.

The chain combines TRBV4-1 with TRBJ1-5; a possible D gene is TRBD1 (5 bases). There are 14 residues in the CDR3. Per the germline V gene, CDR1 is MGHRA and CDR2 is YSYEKL. Trimming removed 5 bases from V and 8 bases from J, with 16 bases in between. CDR3: CASSAGDFIKPQHF. For the CDR3, the DNA is TGCGCCAGCAGCGCCGGGGACTTCATCAAGCCCCAGCATTTT.

V and J are TRBV30 and TRBJ2-4, with D possibly matching TRBD2 (6 bases). V was trimmed by 2 bases and J by 8 bases, leaving 16 bases between them. CDR1 is GTSNPN, CDR2 SVGIG, per germline (reference sequence). The CDR3 has 14 amino acids. CDR3 in DNA: TGTGCCTGGAGTCGACAGTCCTGGGGGGACATTCAGTACTTC. Its protein product is CAWSRQSWGDIQYF.

The chain employs TRBV5-6 and TRBJ2-4; D is uncertain. CDR3 length: 14 residues. V was shortened by 4 bases and J by 6 bases, with 14 bases between the two germline ends. Germline CDR1 is SGHDT and CDR2 is YYEEEE. CDR3 in DNA: TGTGCCAGCAGCCCGTCCACGGGTGGAAACATTCAGTACTTC. It specifies CASSPSTGGNIQYF.

A few counts support this clone. This sequence joins TRBV29-1 and TRBJ2-2; 9 bases line up with TRBD2. V gave up 0 bases and J gave up 4 bases; unmatched junction bases: 9. The CDR3 sequence is 17 residues long. The germline V gene encodes CDR1 SQVTM and CDR2 ANQGSEA. This chain's CDR3 is CSVEDSGTSYVTGELFF. The DNA of the CDR3 is TGCAGCGTTGAAGATTCGGGGACTAGCTACGTCACCGGGGAGCTGTTTTTT.

The chain joins TRBV18 to TRBJ2-4; 7 positions match TRBD1. The trim removed 4 bases at V and 0 bases at J, leaving 9 bases unmatched. This CDR3 is built from 17 residues. Germline V CDR1 and CDR2: KGHSH, LQKENI. DNA for the CDR3: TGTGCCAGCTCACTACGGACAGGCGCAATAGCCAAAAACATTCAGTACTTC. Translated, it gives CASSLRTGAIAKNIQYF.

The chain combines TRBV2 with TRBJ2-5, with D unresolved. This CDR3 is built from 14 residues. Trimming removed 7 bases at V and 4 bases at J, with 16 bases between. In germline, CDR1 is SNHLY, CDR2 FYNNEI. The CDR3 region has the DNA TGTGCCAGCACCGAGAGACTCACGCGAGAGACCCAGTACTTC. Amino acid sequence: CASTERLTRETQYF.

The V and J genes are TRBV4-3 and TRBJ2-1; 12 bases match TRBD2. The CDR3 runs 15 residues. After removal of 1 base from V and 7 bases from J, the junction contained 2 bases not matched to a gene. CDR1 is LGHNA and CDR2 is YSLEER in the germline V gene. This chain's CDR3 is CASSQGLAGANEQFF. CDR3 DNA sequence: TGCGCCAGCAGCCAAGGACTAGCGGGGGCGAATGAGCAGTTCTTC.